Given below is one T cell receptor (beta chain) in context. Which antigen it targets is not known. Qualities for individual bases were not recorded, and no much larger clone is one base off. The CDR3 has 12 amino acids, counting the end cysteine and phenylalanine. The sequence is cut down to CDR3 DNA, 36 bases in frame from base 1. V is cut by 6 bases and J by 6 bases, and the space between the germline ends is 11 bases. For CDR1 and CDR2, the germline V gene (reference sequence) lists SEHNR and FQNEAQ. The data are from a study of vaccination effects on CD4 cells after COVID-19 (dated by TCRdb to about 2022). Broadly, across the study: Participants received two doses of either the BNT162b2 or the mRNA-1273 mRNA SARS-CoV-2 vaccine. The study compared SARS-CoV-2 spike-specific CD4+ TCR repertoires before and after mRNA vaccination in COVID-19 convalescent patients and infection-naive vaccine recipients. Altogether, over 9 COVID-19 convalescent patients and several SARS-CoV-2-naive healthy vaccine recipients made up the full study. Cultures from other donors in the study were sequenced using the Oncomine TCR Beta short-read assay on an Illumina iSeq 100.

The paper's findings and limits, for the study overall: Only a small number of convalescent patients were included, and no early post-infection timepoints were available, which limited the study. Marked clonal contraction was observed in both infection-induced and vaccine-induced clones at late post-vaccination timepoints, consistent with waning T cell responses. Among healthy vaccine recipients, nearly all vaccine-induced clones were SARS-CoV-2 mono-reactive, and only 1 of 255 was cross-reactive with common cold coronaviruses.

In the ViraFEST assay, PBMC were stimulated with viral peptide pools, and antigen-specific CD4+ T cell clonotypes were then identified by expansion using TCR sequencing. After roughly 11 days of culture, CD4+ T cells were isolated with the EasySep CD4+ T cell isolation kit. Negative nucleocapsid antibody results before and after vaccination confirmed that the healthy vaccine recipients had no prior SARS-CoV-2 infection. Some 1.9 million PBMC per well were cultured with approximately 10 ug/ml peptides in IMDM containing around 5.3% human AB serum, around 9.7 IU/ml IL-2 and gentamicin. On days 3 and 7, half of the culture medium was replaced with fresh IL-2-containing medium. Unless noted otherwise, every peptide stimulation condition was cultured in triplicate wells. Using Ficoll-Paque Plus gradient centrifugation, PBMC were separated from whole blood and then either used fresh or cryopreserved at -140C. The spike proteins of SARS-CoV-2 and of the common cold coronaviruses HCoV-NL63, HCoV-OC43 and HCoV-229E were spanned by overlapping peptide pools. Genomic DNA was extracted from cultured CD4+ T cells with the QIAamp micro DNA kit.

Receptor amplification or capture employed the immunoSEQ multiplex PCR assay. DNA from the cultured, isolated CD4+ T cells was subjected to TCR beta CDR3 sequencing. Concerning the study's data processing: The analysis removed non-productive TCR sequences, trimmed reads to the CDR3 region, and retained only CDR3s that were 7 or more amino acids long. Antigen-specific clonotypes were identified with the MANAFEST web app by comparing expansion in peptide wells against reference cultures. For clones to be considered positive, expansion at FDR<0.05 versus reference and all other wells, an odds ratio above 5, and a frequency above 0.1% in two replicate wells were required. Cross-reactive clonotypes were defined as significantly expanded in SARS-CoV-2 spike wells and in at least one common cold coronavirus spike condition. Using the stringdist R package, CDR3 similarity was measured by Levenshtein distance, and unrooted trees were constructed with ape in R 3.6.1. Here the immuneACCESS table is served through TCRdb, limited to in-frame sequences with V and J called. Missing clones are a known gap in these copies; in checked studies unresolved V genes cover under half, and the rest lacks a known reason. V, J and clone size derive from that table, while D and trimming were established from the DNA sequence. Present in this sample are roughly 15,000 clones, approximately 82% of which were seen just once. Around 23% of the sample rests with the top ten.

The sequencing used CD4+ T cells from PBMCs cultured with HCoV-229E spike peptides, collected before COVID-19 vaccination. The sample's cell subset or site label, in plain terms: HCoV-229E spike overlapping peptide pool stimulation. This TCR came from a human donor who received a COVID-19 vaccine. Recombination connected TRBV7-9 to TRBJ1-2; the D segment could be TRBD1, given 6 matching bases. The CDR3 is CASSYTGNGYTF. The sequence in DNA is TGTGCCAGCAGTTATACAGGGAATGGCTACACCTTC.